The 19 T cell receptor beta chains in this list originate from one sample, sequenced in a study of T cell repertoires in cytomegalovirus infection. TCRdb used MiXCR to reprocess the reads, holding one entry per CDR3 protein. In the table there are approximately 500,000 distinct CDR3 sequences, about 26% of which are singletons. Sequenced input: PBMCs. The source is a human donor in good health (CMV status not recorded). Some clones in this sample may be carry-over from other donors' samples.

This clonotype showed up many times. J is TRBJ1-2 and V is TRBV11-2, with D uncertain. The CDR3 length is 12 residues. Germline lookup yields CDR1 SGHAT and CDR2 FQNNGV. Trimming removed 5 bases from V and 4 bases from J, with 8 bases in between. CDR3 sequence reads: CASSETSYGYTF. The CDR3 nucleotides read TGTGCCAGCAGCGAGACATCCTATGGCTACACCTTC.

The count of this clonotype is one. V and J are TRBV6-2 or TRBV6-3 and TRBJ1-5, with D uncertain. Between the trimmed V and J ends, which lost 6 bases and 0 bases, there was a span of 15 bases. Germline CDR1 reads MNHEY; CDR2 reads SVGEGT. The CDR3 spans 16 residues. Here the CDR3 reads CASRTGPQSSNQPQHF. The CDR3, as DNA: TGTGCCAGCAGGACCGGCCCTCAAAGTAGCAATCAGCCCCAGCATTTT.

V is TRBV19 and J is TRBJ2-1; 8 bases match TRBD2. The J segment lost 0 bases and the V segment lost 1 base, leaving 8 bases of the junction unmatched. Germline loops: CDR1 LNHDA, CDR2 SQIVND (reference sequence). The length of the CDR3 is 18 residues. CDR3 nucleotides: TGTGCCAGTAGTATAGGACGACCCAGCGGGGGCTCCTACAATGAGCAGTTCTTC. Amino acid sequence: CASSIGRPSGGSYNEQFF.

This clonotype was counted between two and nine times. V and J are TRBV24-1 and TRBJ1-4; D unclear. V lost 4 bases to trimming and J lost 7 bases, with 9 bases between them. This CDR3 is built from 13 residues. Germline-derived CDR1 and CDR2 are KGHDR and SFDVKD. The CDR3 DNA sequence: TGTGCCACCAGTGAAACCGGGAGTGAAAAACTGTTTTTT. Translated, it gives CATSETGSEKLFF.

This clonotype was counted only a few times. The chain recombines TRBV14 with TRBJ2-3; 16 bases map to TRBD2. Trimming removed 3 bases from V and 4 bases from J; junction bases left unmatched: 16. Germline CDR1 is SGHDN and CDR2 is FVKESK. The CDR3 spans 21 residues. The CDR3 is CASSHPSRGTSGRDLPDTQYF. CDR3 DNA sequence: TGTGCCAGCAGCCACCCTTCCCGAGGGACTAGCGGGAGGGATCTCCCAGATACGCAGTATTTT.

The CDR3 region has the DNA TGTGCCAGCAGCTCAAAAAACAGGGGGCGGGGGACTGAAGCTTTCTTT. Translating it yields CASSSKNRGRGTEAFF. This rearrangement joins TRBV9 to TRBJ1-1; 9 bases are a match to TRBD1. CDR1 and CDR2 from the germline V gene are SGDLS and YYNGEE. This CDR3 is built from 16 residues. The J segment lost 5 bases and the V segment lost 4 bases, leaving 12 bases of the junction unmatched.

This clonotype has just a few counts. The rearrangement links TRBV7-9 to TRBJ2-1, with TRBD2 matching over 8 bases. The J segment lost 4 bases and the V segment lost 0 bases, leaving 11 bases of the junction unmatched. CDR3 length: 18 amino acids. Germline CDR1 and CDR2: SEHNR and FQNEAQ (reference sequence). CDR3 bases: TGTGCCAGCAGCTTAGCGGATGCCGGGACTAGATTTTACAATGAGCAGTTCTTC. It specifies CASSLADAGTRFYNEQFF.

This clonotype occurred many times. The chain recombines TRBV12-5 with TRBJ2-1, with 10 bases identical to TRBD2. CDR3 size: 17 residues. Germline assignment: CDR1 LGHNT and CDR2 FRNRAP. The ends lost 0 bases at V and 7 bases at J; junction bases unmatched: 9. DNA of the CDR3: TGTGCTAGTGGTTTGGTAACGGCTAGCGGGGGATTTAATGAGCAGTTCTTC. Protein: CASGLVTASGGFNEQFF.

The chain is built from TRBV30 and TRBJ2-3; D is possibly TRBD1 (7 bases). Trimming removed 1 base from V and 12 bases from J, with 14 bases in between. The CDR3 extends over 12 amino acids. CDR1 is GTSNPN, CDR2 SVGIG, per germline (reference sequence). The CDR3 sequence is CAWSGGGTSQYF. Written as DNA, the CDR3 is TGTGCCTGGAGTGGAGGGGGCACTAGCCAGTATTTT.

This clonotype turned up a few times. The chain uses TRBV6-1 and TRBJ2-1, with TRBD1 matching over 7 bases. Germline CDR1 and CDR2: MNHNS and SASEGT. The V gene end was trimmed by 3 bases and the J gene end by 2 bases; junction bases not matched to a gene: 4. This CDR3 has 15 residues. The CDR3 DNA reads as TGTGCCAGCAGTGACGGACAGGACCCCTACAATGAGCAGTTCTTC. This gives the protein CASSDGQDPYNEQFF.

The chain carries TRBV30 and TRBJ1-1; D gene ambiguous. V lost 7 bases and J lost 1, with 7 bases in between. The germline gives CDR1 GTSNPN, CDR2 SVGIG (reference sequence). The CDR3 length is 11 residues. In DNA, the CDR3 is TGTGCCTTGATGGCGAACACTGAAGCTTTCTTT. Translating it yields CALMANTEAFF. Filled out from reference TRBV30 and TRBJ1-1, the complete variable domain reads SQTIHQWPATLVQPVGSPLSLECTVEGTSNPNLYWYRQAAGRGLQLLFYSVGIGQISSEVPQNLSASRPQDRQFILSSKKLLLSDSGFYLCALMANTEAFFGQGTRLTVV.

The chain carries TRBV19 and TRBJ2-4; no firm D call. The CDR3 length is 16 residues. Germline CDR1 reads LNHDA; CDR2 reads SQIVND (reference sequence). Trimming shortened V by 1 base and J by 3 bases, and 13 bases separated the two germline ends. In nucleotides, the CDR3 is TGTGCCAGTAGTATAGGAGATAGGGTAGACAAAAACATTCAGTACTTC. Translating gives CASSIGDRVDKNIQYF.

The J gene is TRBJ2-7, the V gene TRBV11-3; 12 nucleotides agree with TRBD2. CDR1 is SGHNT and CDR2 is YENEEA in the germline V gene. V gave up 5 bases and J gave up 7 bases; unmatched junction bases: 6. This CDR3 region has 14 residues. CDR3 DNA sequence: TGTGCCAGCAGCAGTGGACTAGCGGGACGGGAGCAGTACGTC. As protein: CASSSGLAGREQYV.

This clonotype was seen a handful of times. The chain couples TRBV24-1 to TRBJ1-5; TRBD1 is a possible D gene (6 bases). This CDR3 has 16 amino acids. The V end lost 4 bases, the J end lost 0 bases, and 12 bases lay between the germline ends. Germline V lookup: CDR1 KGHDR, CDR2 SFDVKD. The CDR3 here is CATSDGGHVSNQPQHF. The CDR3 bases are TGTGCCACCAGTGACGGGGGACACGTTAGCAATCAGCCCCAGCATTTT.

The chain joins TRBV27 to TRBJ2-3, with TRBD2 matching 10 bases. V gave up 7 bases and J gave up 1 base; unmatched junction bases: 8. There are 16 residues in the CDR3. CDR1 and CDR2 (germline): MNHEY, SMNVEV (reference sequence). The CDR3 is CASNPPGTSGTDTQYF. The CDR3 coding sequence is TGTGCCAGCAATCCACCCGGGACTAGCGGCACAGATACGCAGTATTTT.

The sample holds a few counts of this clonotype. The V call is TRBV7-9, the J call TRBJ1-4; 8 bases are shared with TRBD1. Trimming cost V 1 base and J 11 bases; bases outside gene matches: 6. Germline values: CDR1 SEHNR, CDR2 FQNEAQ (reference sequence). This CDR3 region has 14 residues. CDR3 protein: CASSLDRGEWKLFF. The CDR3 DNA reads TGTGCCAGCAGCTTAGACAGGGGGGAGTGGAAACTGTTTTTT.

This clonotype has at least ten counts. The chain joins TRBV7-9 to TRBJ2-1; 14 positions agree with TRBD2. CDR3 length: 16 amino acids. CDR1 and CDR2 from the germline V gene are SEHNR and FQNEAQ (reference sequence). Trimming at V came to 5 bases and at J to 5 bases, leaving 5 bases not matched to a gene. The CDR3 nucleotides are TGTGCCAGCAGCCCCCGACTAGCGGGAGGGCACAATGAGCAGTTCTTC. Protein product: CASSPRLAGGHNEQFF.

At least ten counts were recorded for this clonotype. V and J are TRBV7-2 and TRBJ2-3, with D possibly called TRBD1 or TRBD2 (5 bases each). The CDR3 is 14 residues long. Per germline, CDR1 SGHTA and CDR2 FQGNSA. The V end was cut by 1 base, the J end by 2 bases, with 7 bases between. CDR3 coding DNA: TGTGCCAGCAGCTTAGGGGGGAACACAGATACGCAGTATTTT. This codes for CASSLGGNTDTQYF.

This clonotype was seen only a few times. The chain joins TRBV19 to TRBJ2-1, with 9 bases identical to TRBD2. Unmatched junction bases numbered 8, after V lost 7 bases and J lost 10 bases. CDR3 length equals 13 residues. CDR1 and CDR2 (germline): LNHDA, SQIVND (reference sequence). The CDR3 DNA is TGTGCCAGTACCCAGGGGCTAGCGGGAGAGCAGTTCTTC. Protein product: CASTQGLAGEQFF.